The next 22 T cell receptor beta chains were all read from a single sample in a study of PD-L1 blockade in urothelial cancer. As for time point: pretreatment peripheral blood. Sequencing was performed with immunoSEQ multiplex PCR; in TCRdb, only in-frame clones are kept and a portion is missing. In the table there are about 95,000 clones, around 90% of which are singletons. The input for sequencing was PBMCs, taken around atezolizumab (anti-PD-L1) treatment. These receptors were taken from a man between 60 and 75 years old with urothelial cancer.

The chain links TRBV5-8 to TRBJ2-3, with 10 bases identical to TRBD2. The CDR3 spans 15 residues. CDR1 SGHTS and CDR2 YDEGEE come from the germline V gene. V lost 4 bases and J lost 4; bases outside the gene matches: 6. The CDR3 DNA is TGTGCCAGCAGCGTCGTAGCGGGGGGAGCAGATACGCAGTATTTT. Translation gives CASSVVAGGADTQYF.

The rearrangement joins TRBV9 to TRBJ2-3; 11 bases fit TRBD1. Trimming cost V 5 bases and J 4 bases; bases outside gene matches: 9. From germline, CDR1 is SGDLS and CDR2 YYNGEE. This CDR3 spans 16 amino acids. CDR3 loop: CASSAFGTGGPDTQYF. CDR3 coding DNA: TGTGCCAGCAGTGCTTTTGGGACAGGGGGTCCAGATACGCAGTATTTT.

In its sample, this clone was seen once. V and J are TRBV19 and TRBJ2-3; TRBD1 matches 8 bases. V shed 2 bases, J shed 4 bases, and the junction held 11 bases outside the gene matches. The germline gives CDR1 LNHDA, CDR2 SQIVND (reference sequence). The CDR3 loop spans 17 amino acids. As DNA, the CDR3 is TGTGCCAGTAGTATACGAGCGGACAGGGTGACCGCAGATACGCAGTATTTT. Its translation is CASSIRADRVTADTQYF.

The chain has TRBV2 and TRBJ1-4; 8 bases are shared with TRBD1. V gave up 7 bases and J gave up 8 bases; unmatched junction bases: 6. The CDR3 sequence is 13 residues long. CDR1 is SNHLY, CDR2 FYNNEI, per germline. The CDR3 loop reads CASTRAGGEKLFF. The DNA of the CDR3 is TGTGCCAGCACTAGGGCAGGGGGCGAAAAACTGTTTTTT.

J is TRBJ2-5 and V is TRBV6-1; 13 positions agree with TRBD2. Germline assignment: CDR1 MNHNS and CDR2 SASEGT. The length of the CDR3 is 16 residues. V was pared by 1 base and J by 7 bases, with 6 bases of the junction left unmatched. CDR3 sequence (DNA): TGTGCCAGCAGTGAAGGACTAGCGGGGGGATGGGTGACCCAGTACTTC. Protein sequence: CASSEGLAGGWVTQYF.

The chain has TRBV7-2 and TRBJ1-6, with D hard to call. The length of the CDR3 is 17 residues. V gave up 1 base and J gave up 1 base, with 11 bases separating them. From germline, CDR1 is SGHTA and CDR2 FQGNSA. Here the CDR3 DNA reads TGTGCCAGCAGCTTAGTTTATAGTTCATCCTATAATTCACCCCTCCACTTT. It is translated as CASSLVYSSSYNSPLHF.

The rearrangement joins TRBV6-1 to TRBJ2-7, with 7 bases aligning to TRBD2. The junction had 8 bases not matched to a gene; V was cut back by 9 bases and J by 0 bases. This CDR3 contains 14 residues. Germline CDR1 reads MNHNS; CDR2 reads SASEGT. Here the CDR3 reads CARHWTRYSYEQYF. CDR3 DNA sequence: TGTGCCAGGCACTGGACTAGATACTCCTACGAGCAGTACTTC.

The chain joins TRBV7-6 to TRBJ2-3; D is undetermined. Per germline, CDR1 SGHVS and CDR2 FNYEAQ. V lost 1 base, J lost 2 bases, and 10 bases lay in between. There are 15 residues in the CDR3. CDR3 loop: CASSLVSGYTDTQYF. The CDR3 nucleotides are TGTGCCAGCAGCTTAGTATCAGGTTACACAGATACGCAGTATTTT.

The chain is built from TRBV19 and TRBJ2-4, with D possibly being TRBD2 (6 bases). Germline CDR1 LNHDA, CDR2 SQIVND (reference sequence). Deletions cut 1 base from V and 7 bases from J, with 11 bases between. The CDR3 sequence is 14 residues long. CDR3 residues: CASSIVGGVNIQYF. Here the CDR3 DNA reads TGTGCCAGTAGTATAGTTGGAGGGGTCAACATTCAGTACTTC.

The chain carries TRBV10-3 and TRBJ1-5; maybe TRBD1 (5 bases). The germline CDR1 and CDR2 sequences are ENHRY and SYGVKD. CDR3 length equals 15 residues. V was clipped by 6 bases and J by 7 bases, with 19 bases between them. The CDR3 loop is CAISSELGVGQPQHF. The DNA for the CDR3 is TGTGCCATCAGCTCTGAATTAGGGGTAGGACAGCCCCAGCATTTT.

The chain employs TRBV28 and TRBJ2-3; 11 bases match TRBD2. Looked up from germline, CDR1 is MDHEN and CDR2 is SYDVKM. CDR3 size: 16 residues. The trim removed 4 bases at V and 2 bases at J, leaving 5 bases unmatched. CDR3 nucleotides: TGTGCCAGCAGTTCACGACTAGCGGGGTTCACAGATACGCAGTATTTT. Translated: CASSSRLAGFTDTQYF.

This chain joins TRBV30 and TRBJ2-1; a weak D match, TRBD2 (5 bases). Trimming cost V 2 bases and J 8 bases, with 13 bases left between them. From germline, CDR1 is GTSNPN and CDR2 SVGIG (reference sequence). There are 13 residues in the CDR3. CDR3 DNA sequence: TGTGCCTGGAGTTTTTTAGAGGGCGATGAGCAGTTCTTC. This codes for CAWSFLEGDEQFF. The entire variable domain, with the rest obtained from reference TRBV30 and TRBJ2-1, is as follows: SQTIHQWPATLVQPVGSPLSLECTVEGTSNPNLYWYRQAAGRGLQLLFYSVGIGQISSEVPQNLSASRPQDRQFILSSKKLLLSDSGFYLCAWSFLEGDEQFFGPGTRLTVL.

The rearrangement joins TRBV7-3 to TRBJ2-3, with a tentative D call TRBD1 (5 bases). The CDR3 extends over 15 amino acids. V lost 6 bases and J 3 bases, leaving 16 bases between the germline ends. Germline CDR1 reads SGHTA; CDR2 reads FQGTGA. CDR3 coding DNA: TGTGCCAGCAGTCACGCCCAGGGTGGAACAGATACGCAGTATTTT. Its protein product is CASSHAQGGTDTQYF.

This chain connects TRBV7-2 to TRBJ2-7; possible D gene TRBD1, 5 bases. V lost 0 bases to trimming and J lost 3 bases, with 12 bases between them. The length of the CDR3 is 15 residues. Germline V CDR1 and CDR2: SGHTA, FQGNSA. DNA of the CDR3: TGTGCCAGCAGCTTAGCGCAGGGTGGAAGCTACGAGCAGTACTTC. Amino acids: CASSLAQGGSYEQYF.

The V gene is TRBV28, the J gene TRBJ1-5; D is unclear. The V and J ends lost 6 bases and 4 bases respectively, with 10 bases between them. CDR1 is MDHEN, CDR2 SYDVKM, per germline. The CDR3 has 13 amino acids. In nucleotides, the CDR3 is TGTGCCAGCAGCCCCCGGCGGAATCAGCCCCAGCATTTT. Residues: CASSPRRNQPQHF.

The chain combines TRBV28 with TRBJ2-7; 14 bases line up with TRBD2. The V and J ends lost 6 bases and 4 bases, in that order; junction bases with no gene match: 5. The length of the CDR3 is 15 residues. The V gene's germline CDR1 is MDHEN and CDR2 SYDVKM. The CDR3 sequence is CASSLGTSGRYEQYF. The CDR3 DNA reads as TGTGCCAGCAGCCTCGGGACTAGCGGGAGATACGAGCAGTACTTC.

J is TRBJ2-5 and V is TRBV7-6; the D gene is possibly TRBD1 (6 bases). There are 17 residues in the CDR3. V lost 8 bases and J lost 4, with 26 bases in between. CDR1 and CDR2 from the germline V gene are SGHVS and FNYEAQ. In DNA, the CDR3 is TGTGCCAGCCAACCTCTGGGGGCTACAGCGGATCCAGAGACCCAGTACTTC. Translated: CASQPLGATADPETQYF.

The chain combines TRBV4-3 with TRBJ2-3, with TRBD2 matching 9 bases. V trimming: 0 bases; J trimming: 0 bases; junction bases outside the gene matches: 4. CDR1 LGHNA and CDR2 YSLEER come from the germline V gene. There are 17 residues in the CDR3. For the CDR3, the DNA is TGCGCCAGCAGCCAAGAGGTAGCGGGGGATAGCACAGATACGCAGTATTTT. Protein sequence: CASSQEVAGDSTDTQYF.

The rearrangement uses TRBV23-1 and TRBJ2-7; a weak D match, TRBD1 (7 bases). TRBV23-1 qualifies as an ORF whose function is uncertain. V gave up 9 bases and J gave up 2 bases, with 14 bases separating them. The CDR3 consists of 13 residues. This chain's CDR3 is CARLRGDTYEQYF. CDR3 in DNA: TGCGCCAGACTCAGGGGGGACACCTACGAGCAGTACTTC.

The V gene is TRBV19, the J gene TRBJ2-2; the match to TRBD1 covers 7 bases. Looked up from germline, CDR1 is LNHDA and CDR2 is SQIVND (reference sequence). After removal of 8 bases from V and 7 bases from J, the junction contained 10 bases not matched to a gene. This CDR3 spans 14 amino acids. The CDR3 DNA reads TGTGCCAGTTCAAATGGACAGGCGGGCGGGGAGCTGTTTTTT. The encoded protein is CASSNGQAGGELFF.

This rearrangement joins TRBV30 to TRBJ2-7, with 9 positions matching TRBD1. V dropped 8 bases and J dropped 1; count of bases not matched to a gene: 3. Germline values: CDR1 GTSNPN, CDR2 SVGIG (reference sequence). The CDR3 is made up of 12 amino acids. In DNA form, the CDR3 reads TGTGCCGCAGGGACAGGGTCCTACGAGCAGTACTTC. Encoded protein: CAAGTGSYEQYF.

This clone was recorded only once. The gene calls are TRBV6-5 and TRBJ2-1, with TRBD1 identical over 9 bases. V was pared by 7 bases and J by 7 bases, with 5 bases of the junction left unmatched. The germline V gene has CDR1 MNHEY and CDR2 SVGAGI. The CDR3 extends over 13 amino acids. CDR3 amino acids: CASTGTGRNEQFF. In nucleotides, the CDR3 is TGTGCCAGCACGGGGACAGGGAGGAATGAGCAGTTCTTC.